A single T cell receptor (beta chain) is shown here with its context. What it binds is not known. The method was immunoSEQ multiplex PCR; TCRdb's version includes in-frame clones alone and lacks a portion of them. The sample carries 93,000 or so clones, over 60% recorded once. These data are taken from a study of glioma-infiltrating T cells after dendritic cell vaccination. Study-wide results and limits: Survival was not directly related to TCR clonality in these patients.

CDR3 size: 11 residues. The germline V and J ends were trimmed by 5 bases and 10 bases, with 11 bases remaining between them. Germline lookup yields CDR1 SEHNR and CDR2 FQNEAQ (reference sequence). The sequence derives from a human donor with glioblastoma. This specimen was blood, taken before dendritic cell vaccination. V and J are TRBV7-9 and TRBJ1-1; D not resolved. The CDR3 DNA reads as TGTGCCAGCAGCAAGACGGGAGGAGCTTTCTTT. Protein sequence: CASSKTGGAFF.